What follows are 31 T cell receptor beta chains derived from one specimen sequenced in a study of blood T cell repertoires in COVID-19. Clones were read by immunoSEQ multiplex PCR, and TCRdb kept only the in-frame ones, dropping some. The repertoire consists of approximately 220,000 clones, with around 81% occurring once and the leading ten covering approximately 3%. Sequencing was done on a sample of peripheral blood. Receptors were obtained from a woman aged 25 to 39 who had recovered from COVID-19.

This clone came up a few times. The chain recombines TRBV3-1 (or the pseudogene TRBV3-2) with TRBJ2-2; D unclear. With 1 base removed from V and 10 bases from J, the gap between germline ends came to 7 bases. Germline CDR1 reads LGHDT; CDR2 reads YNNKEL (reference sequence). The CDR3 consists of 12 residues. DNA of the CDR3: TGTGCCAGCAGCCAAGTTAATCTGGAGCTGTTTTTT. This translates into CASSQVNLELFF.

The chain couples TRBV5-4 to TRBJ2-2, with 10 bases aligning to TRBD1. The V gene end was trimmed by 2 bases and the J gene end by 4 bases; junction bases not matched to a gene: 2. The CDR3 spans 15 residues. Germline assignment: CDR1 SGHNT and CDR2 YYREEE (reference sequence). The chain's CDR3 is CASSFDRGRTGELFF. In nucleotides, the CDR3 is TGTGCCAGCAGCTTTGACAGGGGGCGCACCGGGGAGCTGTTTTTT.

The rearrangement uses TRBV19 and TRBJ2-2; TRBD2 might be the D (5 bases). Germline loops: CDR1 LNHDA, CDR2 SQIVND (reference sequence). The CDR3 extends over 13 amino acids. With 2 bases removed from V and 8 bases from J, the gap between germline ends came to 9 bases. The CDR3 sequence is CASSILGVGELFF. Here the CDR3 DNA reads TGTGCCAGTAGTATACTGGGAGTGGGGGAGCTGTTTTTT.

The chain employs TRBV5-1 and TRBJ2-5; 8 bases map to TRBD2. The CDR3 covers 13 residues. The V gene's germline CDR1 is SGHRS and CDR2 YFSETQ. V lost 6 bases to trimming and J lost 5 bases; unmatched junction nucleotides: 6. The CDR3 region is CASTKSGSETQYF. The CDR3 nucleotides are TGCGCCAGCACTAAGAGCGGGAGTGAGACCCAGTACTTC.

The table lists this clone with a few counts. This chain connects TRBV3-1 (or the pseudogene TRBV3-2) to TRBJ2-7; the match to TRBD2 covers 13 bases. The junction had 6 bases not matched to a gene; V was cut back by 8 bases and J by 5 bases. Germline V CDR1 and CDR2: LGHDT, YNNKEL (reference sequence). The CDR3 is 14 amino acids. CDR3 amino acids: CASCRTSGSDEQYF. The CDR3 DNA reads as TGTGCCAGCTGTCGGACTAGCGGGAGCGACGAGCAGTACTTC.

The rearrangement links TRBV28 to TRBJ2-7; possibly TRBD2 for D (6 bases). V was cut by 3 bases and J by 5 bases, with 11 bases left in between. The CDR3 totals 13 residues. Germline V gene lookup returns CDR1 MDHEN and CDR2 SYDVKM. CDR3 amino acids: CASSLLANHEQYF. The CDR3 bases are TGTGCCAGCAGTTTGCTAGCGAACCACGAGCAGTACTTC.

The V and J genes are TRBV12-3 or TRBV12-4 and TRBJ1-2; D remains ambiguous. This CDR3 is built from 13 residues. V was trimmed by 1 base and J by 6 bases, leaving 9 bases between them. The CDR3 DNA reads as TGTGCCAGCAGTTTAGGTGGCGGGAATGGCTACACCTTC. Amino acid sequence: CASSLGGGNGYTF.

This CDR3 is CASSIVSGCKGVAEAFF. The CDR3, as DNA: TGTGCCAGTAGTATAGTATCGGGGTGCAAGGGAGTAGCCGAAGCTTTCTTT. J is TRBJ1-1 and V is TRBV19; D is undetermined. The germline V gene has CDR1 LNHDA and CDR2 SQIVND (reference sequence). There are 17 residues in the CDR3. The V end lost 1 base, the J end lost 8 bases, and 23 bases lay between the germline ends. Full variable domain (outside the CDR3, taken from reference TRBV19 and TRBJ1-1): DGGITQSPKYLFRKEGQNVTLSCEQNLNHDAMYWYRQDPGQGLRLIYYSQIVNDFQKGDIAEGYSVSREKKESFPLTVTSAQKNPTAFYLCASSIVSGCKGVAEAFFGQGTRLTVV.

The chain combines TRBV25-1 with TRBJ1-6; D gene unclear. Germline V gene data show CDR1 as MGHDK and CDR2 as SYGVNS. The CDR3 length is 14 residues. V shed 6 bases and J shed 15 bases, with 21 bases lying between them. The CDR3 protein is CASRGPPSGERLHF. CDR3 sequence (DNA): TGTGCCAGCAGAGGCCCGCCATCGGGAGAACGCCTCCACTTT.

The chain links TRBV29-1 to TRBJ1-5; TRBD1 agrees at 7 bases. J gave up 3 bases and V 4 bases, and 6 bases lay outside the gene matches. CDR1 is SQVTM, CDR2 ANQGSEA, per germline. CDR3 length: 14 residues. The CDR3 loop reads CSVALDRDNQPQHF. The DNA of the CDR3 is TGCAGCGTTGCCTTAGACAGGGACAATCAGCCCCAGCATTTT.

This rearrangement joins TRBV7-2 to TRBJ2-2; no definite D call. This CDR3 contains 13 residues. The germline V gene encodes CDR1 SGHTA and CDR2 FQGNSA. The V and J ends lost 4 bases and 4 bases respectively, with 7 bases between them. Here the CDR3 reads CASSSTFTGELFF. In DNA form, the CDR3 reads TGTGCCAGCAGCTCGACTTTCACCGGGGAGCTGTTTTTT.

The rearrangement uses TRBV28 and TRBJ1-4; 7 nucleotides line up with TRBD1. The CDR3 covers 13 residues. V dropped 8 bases and J dropped 5; count of bases not matched to a gene: 5. Germline loops: CDR1 MDHEN, CDR2 SYDVKM. CDR3 sequence: CASYGTENEKLFF. CDR3 DNA: TGTGCCAGCTACGGGACAGAGAATGAAAAACTGTTTTTT. Complete variable domain (other parts from reference TRBV28 and TRBJ1-4): DVKVTQSSRYLVKRTGEKVFLECVQDMDHENMFWYRQDPGLGLRLIYFSYDVKMKEKGDIPEGYSVSREKKERFSLILESASTNQTSMYLCASYGTENEKLFFGSGTQLSVL.

In DNA, the CDR3 is TGTGCCACCAGCAGAGATGGAGCATACAATGAGCAGTTCTTC. Amino acid sequence: CATSRDGAYNEQFF. This sequence joins TRBV15 and TRBJ2-1, with D hard to call. The CDR3 is 14 residues long. In germline, CDR1 is LNHNV, CDR2 YYDKDF (reference sequence). Trimming removed 0 bases at V and 4 bases at J, with 7 bases between.

This clone was recorded only once. The chain combines TRBV5-1 with TRBJ2-7; 10 bases fit TRBD2. This CDR3 spans 13 amino acids. The germline V gene has CDR1 SGHRS and CDR2 YFSETQ. V dropped 8 bases and J dropped 5; count of bases not matched to a gene: 7. In nucleotides, the CDR3 is TGCGCCAGTTCCCTAGCGGGAGTTAACGAGCAGTACTTC. Its protein product is CASSLAGVNEQYF.

This chain joins TRBV19 and TRBJ2-7; TRBD2 aligns across 7 bases. The CDR3 sequence is 12 residues long. Looked up from germline, CDR1 is LNHDA and CDR2 is SQIVND (reference sequence). V was pared by 5 bases and J by 6 bases, with 4 bases of the junction left unmatched. The CDR3 DNA follows: TGTGCCAGTAGTTTCTGGGAGGGCGAGCAGTACTTC. As protein: CASSFWEGEQYF.

This clone was recorded a few times. The chain carries TRBV3-1 (or the pseudogene TRBV3-2) and TRBJ1-5, with TRBD1 identical over 8 bases. The germline CDR1 and CDR2 sequences are LGHDT and YNNKEL (reference sequence). CDR3 length: 15 amino acids. J was trimmed by 6 bases and V by 4 bases; bases with no gene match: 8. CDR3 in amino acids: CASSLGQGFRQPQHF. The CDR3 nucleotides read TGTGCCAGCAGCCTCGGACAGGGCTTTCGTCAGCCCCAGCATTTT.

The CDR3 sequence is CASSFSRLSYEQYF. The CDR3 region has the DNA TGTGCCAGCAGCTTCTCACGGTTATCCTACGAGCAGTACTTC. The chain recombines TRBV11-2 with TRBJ2-7; D is uncertain. Trimming took off 3 bases at V and 1 base at J, with 10 bases between the two ends. The CDR3 is 14 amino acids. Germline lookup yields CDR1 SGHAT and CDR2 FQNNGV.

The genes are TRBV27 and TRBJ2-7; 7 positions agree with TRBD1. The ends lost 3 bases at V and 4 bases at J; junction bases unmatched: 3. Germline V CDR1 and CDR2: MNHEY, SMNVEV (reference sequence). This CDR3 comprises 13 residues. The CDR3 region has the DNA TGTGCCAGCAGTTTCGAGACAGGGTACGAGCAGTACTTC. Translated, it gives CASSFETGYEQYF.

V and J are TRBV4-1 and TRBJ2-7; possibly TRBD2 for D (6 bases). The ends were cut back, 3 bases at V and 0 bases at J, with 15 bases in the middle. This CDR3 has 16 amino acids. CDR1 MGHRA and CDR2 YSYEKL come from the germline V gene. CDR3 region: CASSQGSGRSSYEQYF. The CDR3 region has the DNA TGCGCCAGCAGCCAGGGAAGCGGGCGCAGCTCCTACGAGCAGTACTTC.

The DNA for the CDR3 is TGTGCCAGCAGCGTAGGTGGGACAGCAAGCTCTGGAAACACCATATATTTT. Encoded protein: CASSVGGTASSGNTIYF. The chain carries TRBV9 and TRBJ1-3; 7 bases are a match to TRBD1. In germline, CDR1 is SGDLS, CDR2 YYNGEE. Trimming at V came to 0 bases and at J to 0 bases, leaving 6 bases not matched to a gene. The CDR3 sequence is 17 residues long. The complete variable domain, with remaining parts taken from reference TRBV9 and TRBJ1-3, reads DSGVTQTPKHLITATGQRVTLRCSPRSGDLSVYWYQQSLDQGLQFLIQYYNGEERAKGNILERFSAQQFPDLHSELNLSSLELGDSALYFCASSVGGTASSGNTIYFGEGSWLTVV.

A few counts support this clone. The chain employs TRBV5-6 and TRBJ2-2; possibly TRBD2 for D (6 bases). V was pared by 4 bases and J by 3 bases, with 13 bases between. This CDR3 has 15 residues. Looked up from germline, CDR1 is SGHDT and CDR2 is YYEEEE. This chain's CDR3 is CASSPDYGYTGELFF. Here the CDR3 DNA reads TGTGCCAGCAGCCCGGACTATGGGTACACCGGGGAGCTGTTTTTT.

The CDR3: CASSQGVSVYGYTF. CDR3 nucleotide sequence: TGTGCCAGCAGCCAAGGTGTTTCTGTCTATGGCTACACCTTC. J is TRBJ1-2 and V is TRBV3-1 (or the pseudogene TRBV3-2); D not resolved. V lost 1 base and J 4 bases, leaving 10 bases between the germline ends. Germline lookup yields CDR1 LGHDT and CDR2 YNNKEL (reference sequence). CDR3 length: 14 amino acids.

The genes are TRBV3-1 (or the pseudogene TRBV3-2) and TRBJ1-1; a possible D gene is TRBD1 (5 bases). The germline V gene has CDR1 LGHDT and CDR2 YNNKEL (reference sequence). The CDR3 extends over 14 amino acids. V was clipped by 0 bases and J by 4 bases, with 9 bases between them. Written as DNA, the CDR3 is TGTGCCAGCAGCCAAGAGGGGACTGGCACTGAAGCTTTCTTT. This gives the protein CASSQEGTGTEAFF.

V gene TRBV9 combines with J gene TRBJ1-2; TRBD1 matches at 8 bases. CDR1 SGDLS and CDR2 YYNGEE come from the germline V gene. The junction had 9 bases not matched to a gene; V was cut back by 6 bases and J by 2 bases. The CDR3 is 15 amino acids. CDR3 sequence reads: CASTLGQGANYGYTF. The CDR3 DNA reads TGTGCCAGCACCCTAGGACAGGGCGCCAACTATGGCTACACCTTC.

The count of this clone is one. The chain carries TRBV2 and TRBJ2-3; 10 nucleotides line up with TRBD2. J was trimmed by 7 bases and V by 4 bases; bases with no gene match: 8. The CDR3 is made up of 15 amino acids. Germline lookup yields CDR1 SNHLY and CDR2 FYNNEI. The CDR3 loop reads CASSAELAGVYTQYF. CDR3 nucleotide sequence: TGTGCCAGCAGTGCCGAGCTAGCGGGAGTCTATACGCAGTATTTT.

The chain carries TRBV30 and TRBJ1-5; possible D gene TRBD1, 5 bases. V lost 2 bases, J lost 5 bases, and 10 bases lay in between. The germline gives CDR1 GTSNPN, CDR2 SVGIG (reference sequence). CDR3 size: 13 residues. CDR3 coding DNA: TGTGCCTGGAGTCAGCGGGGGGATCAGCCCCAGCATTTT. Translated, it gives CAWSQRGDQPQHF.

The V gene is TRBV27, the J gene TRBJ2-2, with D possibly TRBD2 on 6 matching bases. The germline V gene has CDR1 MNHEY and CDR2 SMNVEV (reference sequence). Deletions cut 3 bases from V and 7 bases from J, with 9 bases between. CDR3 length equals 13 residues. The chain's CDR3 is CASSFRGNGELFF. CDR3 coding DNA: TGTGCCAGCAGTTTCCGGGGGAACGGGGAGCTGTTTTTT.

V is TRBV18 and J is TRBJ1-1; D call uncertain. CDR1 and CDR2 from the germline V gene are KGHSH and LQKENI. CDR3 length: 14 amino acids. Trimming cost V 1 base and J 4 bases, with 10 bases left between them. CDR3 residues: CASSPLIRGTEAFF. The CDR3 DNA sequence: TGTGCCAGCTCACCACTGATCCGGGGCACTGAAGCTTTCTTT.

The chain uses TRBV6-5 and TRBJ2-5; TRBD2 matches 10 bases. This CDR3 is built from 15 residues. Germline trimming cut 2 bases from V and 3 bases from J; bases unmatched to any gene: 3. The germline CDR1 and CDR2 sequences are MNHEY and SVGAGI. The CDR3 reads CASSYGLAGEETQYF. The DNA of the CDR3 is TGTGCCAGCAGTTACGGGCTAGCGGGAGAAGAGACCCAGTACTTC.

The V call is TRBV18, the J call TRBJ2-5, with 11 bases fitting TRBD1. The trim removed 6 bases at V and 0 bases at J, leaving 9 bases unmatched. Per the germline V gene, CDR1 is KGHSH and CDR2 is LQKENI. The length of the CDR3 is 17 residues. This CDR3 is CASSRSSGQGDQETQYF. CDR3 DNA: TGTGCCAGCTCGCGAAGCTCGGGACAGGGGGACCAAGAGACCCAGTACTTC.

V usage is TRBV7-9 and J usage is TRBJ2-7; 7 bases match TRBD2. V was pared by 6 bases and J by 1 base, with 12 bases of the junction left unmatched. The CDR3 is made up of 16 amino acids. Germline V gene lookup returns CDR1 SEHNR and CDR2 FQNEAQ (reference sequence). The CDR3 sequence is CASRGPRASGSYEQYF. The CDR3, as DNA: TGTGCCAGCAGGGGTCCACGGGCTAGCGGTTCCTACGAGCAGTACTTC.